The rows below give T cell receptor beta chains drawn from one sample of a study of blood T cell repertoires in COVID-19. Some clones are missing from TCRdb's copy, which holds only in-frame ones; the method was immunoSEQ multiplex PCR. The sample records about 260,000 clones, about 88% being singletons. Sequenced: peripheral blood. The receptor set was obtained from a man younger than 45 with active or convalescent COVID-19. CDR3s include the opening cysteine and the closing phenylalanine or tryptophan. The D gene is left open where the match is weak. Expanded clones are given a class, and other clones once, few, many or no size at all.

TRBV7-2	once	TRBJ2-1	TRBD2	CASSLIAGGYNEQFF	TGTGCCAGCAGCCTTATAGCGGGGGGCTACAATGAGCAGTTCTTC
TRBV30	.	TRBJ1-2	.	CAWRVALGQGYGYTF	TGTGCCTGGAGGGTAGCCTTAGGGCAGGGGTATGGCTACACCTTC
TRBV27	.	TRBJ2-7	TRBD1	CASRLVGQGPYEQYF	TGTGCCAGCAGACTTGTGGGACAGGGTCCCTACGAGCAGTACTTC
TRBV19	.	TRBJ1-4	.	CASSIFAGRVEKLFF	TGTGCCAGTAGTATTTTCGCAGGGCGCGTTGAAAAACTGTTTTTT
TRBV27	.	TRBJ1-2	.	CASSLFAEGGGYTF	TGTGCCAGCAGTTTATTTGCGGAAGGTGGAGGCTACACCTTC
TRBV7-9	.	TRBJ1-1	.	CASSLYGGMNTEAFF	TGTGCCAGCAGCTTATACGGGGGGATGAACACTGAAGCTTTCTTT
TRBV12-3/TRBV12-4	.	TRBJ1-2	.	CASSSGGNYGYTF	TGTGCCAGCTCGTCGGGAGGCAACTATGGCTACACCTTC
TRBV7-8	.	TRBJ2-7	TRBD2	CASSLAGGGAYDEQYF	TGTGCCAGCAGCTTAGCTGGCGGGGGGGCGTATGACGAGCAGTACTTC
TRBV21-1	.	TRBJ1-5	.	CASMAERRSGSNQPQHF	TGTGCCAGCATGGCCGAGCGGCGTAGCGGTAGCAATCAGCCCCAGCATTTT
TRBV13	.	TRBJ2-7	.	CASSRRDPGYEQYF	TGTGCCAGCAGCCGGCGGGACCCCGGGTACGAGCAGTACTTC
TRBV12-3/TRBV12-4	.	TRBJ1-5	.	CASSYQSNQPQHF	TGTGCCAGCAGTTATCAGAGCAATCAGCCCCAGCATTTT
TRBV25-1	.	TRBJ1-2	.	CASSPHGQGGNGYTF	TGTGCCAGCAGTCCCCATGGTCAGGGAGGTAATGGCTACACCTTC
TRBV5-1	.	TRBJ1-5	.	CASSLAVNQPQHF	TGCGCCAGCAGCTTGGCAGTAAATCAGCCCCAGCATTTT
TRBV12-5	.	TRBJ1-1	TRBD1	CASGLTEGQGNPEAFF	TGTGCTAGTGGTTTGACCGAAGGACAGGGTAACCCTGAAGCTTTCTTT
TRBV19	.	TRBJ1-1	TRBD1	CASSPDRGWNTEAFF	TGTGCCAGTAGCCCAGACAGGGGTTGGAACACTGAAGCTTTCTTT
TRBV9	.	TRBJ1-3	.	CASGQTQGLGNTIYF	TGTGCCAGCGGCCAGACCCAGGGCTTAGGAAACACCATATATTTT
TRBV5-4	.	TRBJ2-2	.	CASTPQRTGELFF	TGTGCCAGCACCCCCCAACGGACCGGGGAGCTGTTTTTT
TRBV19	few	TRBJ1-1	TRBD1	CASSSRTGLNTEAFF	TGTGCCAGTAGTTCGCGGACAGGGCTGAACACTGAAGCTTTCTTT
TRBV5-4	.	TRBJ2-1	.	CASSWGVWEQFF	TGTGCCAGCAGCTGGGGGGTGTGGGAGCAGTTCTTC
TRBV12-5	.	TRBJ1-2	.	CASGLVNGGLPTNYGYTF	TGTGCTAGTGGTTTGGTTAACGGTGGGCTCCCCACTAACTATGGCTACACCTTC
TRBV5-5	.	TRBJ2-1	.	CASSFGSYNEQFF	TGTGCCAGCAGCTTCGGGTCCTACAATGAGCAGTTCTTC
TRBV6-5	.	TRBJ2-1	.	CASSLGGAISTEQFF	TGTGCCAGCAGTCTGGGGGGGGCCATCAGCACGGAGCAGTTCTTC
TRBV6-2/TRBV6-3	.	TRBJ2-7	.	CASSFGQGRYEQYF	TGTGCCAGCAGTTTCGGGCAGGGCCGATACGAGCAGTACTTC
TRBV18	.	TRBJ2-3	.	CASLPGARVPDTQYF	TGTGCCAGCCTACCAGGGGCCCGTGTGCCAGATACGCAGTATTTT
TRBV20-1	.	TRBJ1-1	TRBD1	CSASISEQGEGYTEAFF	TGCAGTGCTAGTATATCTGAACAGGGGGAGGGGTACACTGAAGCTTTCTTT
TRBV6-5	.	TRBJ1-4	.	CASTQQGTNEKLFF	TGTGCCAGCACCCAACAGGGTACTAATGAAAAACTGTTTTTT
TRBV4-1	.	TRBJ2-2	TRBD1	CASSQAPGQGIAGELFF	TGCGCCAGCAGCCAAGCACCGGGACAGGGGATCGCCGGGGAGCTGTTTTTT